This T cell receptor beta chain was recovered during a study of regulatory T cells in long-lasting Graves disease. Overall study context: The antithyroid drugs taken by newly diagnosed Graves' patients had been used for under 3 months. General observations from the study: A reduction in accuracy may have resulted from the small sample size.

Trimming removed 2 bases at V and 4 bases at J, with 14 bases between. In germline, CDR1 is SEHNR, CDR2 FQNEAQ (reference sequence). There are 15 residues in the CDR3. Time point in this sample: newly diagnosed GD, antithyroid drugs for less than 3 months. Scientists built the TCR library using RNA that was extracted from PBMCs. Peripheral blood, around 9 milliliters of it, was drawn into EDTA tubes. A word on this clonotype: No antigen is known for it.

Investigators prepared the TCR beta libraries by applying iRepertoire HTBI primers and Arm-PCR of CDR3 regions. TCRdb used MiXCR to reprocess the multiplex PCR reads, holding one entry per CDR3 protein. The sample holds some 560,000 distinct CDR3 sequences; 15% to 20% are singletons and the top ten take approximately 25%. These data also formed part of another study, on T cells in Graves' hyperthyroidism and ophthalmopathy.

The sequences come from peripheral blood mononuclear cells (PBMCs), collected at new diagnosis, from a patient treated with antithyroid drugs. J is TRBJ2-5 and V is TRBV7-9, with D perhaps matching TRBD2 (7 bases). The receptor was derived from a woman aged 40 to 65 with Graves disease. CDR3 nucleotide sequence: TGTGCCAGCAGCTTACCGGGGGGCCTAGGAGAGACCCAGTACTTC. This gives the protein CASSLPGGLGETQYF.